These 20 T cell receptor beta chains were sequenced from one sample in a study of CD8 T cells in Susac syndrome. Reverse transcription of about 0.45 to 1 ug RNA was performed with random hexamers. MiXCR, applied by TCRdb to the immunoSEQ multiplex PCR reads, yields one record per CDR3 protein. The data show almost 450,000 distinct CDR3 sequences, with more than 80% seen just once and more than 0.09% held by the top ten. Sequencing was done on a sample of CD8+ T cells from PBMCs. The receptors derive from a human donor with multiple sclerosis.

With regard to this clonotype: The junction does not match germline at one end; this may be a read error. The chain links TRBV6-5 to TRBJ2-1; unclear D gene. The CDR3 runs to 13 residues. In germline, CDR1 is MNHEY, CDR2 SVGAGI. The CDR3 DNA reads TGTGCCAGCAGTGCCAAGATCTACAATGGGCAGTTCTTC. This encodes CASSAKIYNGQFF.

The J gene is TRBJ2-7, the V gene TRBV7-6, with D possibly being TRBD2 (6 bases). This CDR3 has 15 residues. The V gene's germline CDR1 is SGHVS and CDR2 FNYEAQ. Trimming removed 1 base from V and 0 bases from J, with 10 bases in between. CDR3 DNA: TGTGCCAGCAGCTTAGACGGGGGAAACTCCTACGAGCAGTACTTC. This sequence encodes CASSLDGGNSYEQYF.

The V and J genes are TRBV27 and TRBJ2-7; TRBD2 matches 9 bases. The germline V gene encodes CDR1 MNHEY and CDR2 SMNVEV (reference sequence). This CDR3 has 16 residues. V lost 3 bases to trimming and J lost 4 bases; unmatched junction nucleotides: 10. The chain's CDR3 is CASSFGLAGVLYEQYF. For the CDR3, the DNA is TGTGCCAGCAGTTTCGGGTTAGCGGGAGTATTATACGAGCAGTACTTC.

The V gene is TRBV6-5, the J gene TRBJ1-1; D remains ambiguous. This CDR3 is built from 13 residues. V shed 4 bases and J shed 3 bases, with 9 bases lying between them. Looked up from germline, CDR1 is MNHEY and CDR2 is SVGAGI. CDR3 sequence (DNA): TGTGCCAGCAGTTCCGGGTATCACACTGAAGCTTTCTTT. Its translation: CASSSGYHTEAFF.

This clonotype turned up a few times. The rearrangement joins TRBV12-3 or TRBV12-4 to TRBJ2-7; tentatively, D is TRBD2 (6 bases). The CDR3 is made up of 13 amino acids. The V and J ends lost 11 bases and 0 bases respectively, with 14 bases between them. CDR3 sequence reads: CASSGEYSYEQYF. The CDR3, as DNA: TGTGCCTCCTCGGGAGAATACTCCTACGAGCAGTACTTC.

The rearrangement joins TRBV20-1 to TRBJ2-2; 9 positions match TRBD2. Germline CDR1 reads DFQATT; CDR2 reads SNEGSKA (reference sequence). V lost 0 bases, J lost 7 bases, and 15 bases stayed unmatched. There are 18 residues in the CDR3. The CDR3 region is CSARDFAGGPQRGGELFF. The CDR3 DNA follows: TGCAGTGCTAGAGATTTTGCGGGAGGGCCTCAACGAGGCGGGGAGCTGTTTTTT.

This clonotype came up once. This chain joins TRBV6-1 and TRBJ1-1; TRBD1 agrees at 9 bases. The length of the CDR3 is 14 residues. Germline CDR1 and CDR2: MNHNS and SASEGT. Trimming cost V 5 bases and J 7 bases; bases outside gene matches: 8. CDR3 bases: TGTGCCAGCAGTCGATGGACAGGGGCCGATGAAGCTTTCTTT. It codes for CASSRWTGADEAFF.

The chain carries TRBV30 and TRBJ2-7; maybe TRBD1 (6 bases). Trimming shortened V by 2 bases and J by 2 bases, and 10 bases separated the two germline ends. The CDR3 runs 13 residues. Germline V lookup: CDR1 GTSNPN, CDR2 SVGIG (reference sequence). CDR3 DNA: TGTGCCTGGAGTCAAGGGGGACCCTACGAGCAGTACTTC. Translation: CAWSQGGPYEQYF.

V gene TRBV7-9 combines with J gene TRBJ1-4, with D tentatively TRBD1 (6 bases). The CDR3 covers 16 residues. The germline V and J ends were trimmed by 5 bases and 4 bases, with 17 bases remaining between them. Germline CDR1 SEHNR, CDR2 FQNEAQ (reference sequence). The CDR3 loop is CASSPGDGLFNEKLFF. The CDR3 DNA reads TGTGCCAGCAGCCCAGGGGACGGCCTCTTTAATGAAAAACTGTTTTTT.

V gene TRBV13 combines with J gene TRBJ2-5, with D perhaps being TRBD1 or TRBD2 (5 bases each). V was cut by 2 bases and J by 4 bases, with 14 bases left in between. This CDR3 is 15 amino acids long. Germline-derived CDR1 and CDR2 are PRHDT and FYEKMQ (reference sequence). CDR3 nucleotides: TGTGCCAGCAGCTTATGGGACGGTGGGGGAGAGACCCAGTACTTC. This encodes CASSLWDGGGETQYF. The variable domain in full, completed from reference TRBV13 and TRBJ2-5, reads AAGVIQSPRHLIKEKRETATLKCYPIPRHDTVYWYQQGPGQDPQFLISFYEKMQSDKGSIPDRFSAQQFSDYHSELNMSSLELGDSALYFCASSLWDGGGETQYFGPGTRLLVL.

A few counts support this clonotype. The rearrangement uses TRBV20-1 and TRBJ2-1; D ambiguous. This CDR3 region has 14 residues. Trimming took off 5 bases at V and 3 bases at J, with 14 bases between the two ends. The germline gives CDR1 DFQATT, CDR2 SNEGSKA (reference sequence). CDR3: CSAPPEQSYNEQFF. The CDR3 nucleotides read TGCAGTGCTCCCCCAGAACAAAGCTACAATGAGCAGTTCTTC.

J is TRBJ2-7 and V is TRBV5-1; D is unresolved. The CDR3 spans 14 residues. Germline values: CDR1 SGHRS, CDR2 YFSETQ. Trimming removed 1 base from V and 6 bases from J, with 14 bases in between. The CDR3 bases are TGCGCCAGCAGCTTGAGGTATGGTTCCGGCGAGCAGTACTTC. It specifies CASSLRYGSGEQYF.

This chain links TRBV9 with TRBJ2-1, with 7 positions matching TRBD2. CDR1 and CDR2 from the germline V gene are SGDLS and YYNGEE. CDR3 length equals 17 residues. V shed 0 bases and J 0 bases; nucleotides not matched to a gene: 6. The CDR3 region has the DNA TGTGCCAGCAGCGTAGCTTACGGGAGGAGCTCCTACAATGAGCAGTTCTTC. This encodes CASSVAYGRSSYNEQFF.

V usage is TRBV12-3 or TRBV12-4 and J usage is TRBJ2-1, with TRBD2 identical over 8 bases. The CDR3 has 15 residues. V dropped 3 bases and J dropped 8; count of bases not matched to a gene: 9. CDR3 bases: TGTGCCAGCAGTTTCCCGAGCGGGAGTCCCGATGAGCAGTTCTTC. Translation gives CASSFPSGSPDEQFF.

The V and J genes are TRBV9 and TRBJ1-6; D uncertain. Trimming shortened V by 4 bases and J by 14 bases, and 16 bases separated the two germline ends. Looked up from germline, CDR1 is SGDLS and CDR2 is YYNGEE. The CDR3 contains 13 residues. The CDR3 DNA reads TGTGCCAGCAGCCCCCCGGGTACTATCACCCTCCACTTT. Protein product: CASSPPGTITLHF.

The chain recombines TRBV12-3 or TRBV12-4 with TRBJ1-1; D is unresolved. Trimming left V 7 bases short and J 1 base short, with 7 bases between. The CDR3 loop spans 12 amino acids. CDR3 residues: CASKTANTEAFF. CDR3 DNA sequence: TGTGCCAGCAAAACCGCGAACACTGAAGCTTTCTTT.

The CDR3: CASSLGQINQPQHF. CDR3 DNA sequence: TGTGCCAGCAGTTTGGGACAGATTAATCAGCCCCAGCATTTT. The rearrangement uses TRBV27 and TRBJ1-5; 7 nucleotides agree with TRBD1. In germline, CDR1 is MNHEY, CDR2 SMNVEV (reference sequence). The CDR3 spans 14 residues. The trim removed 3 bases at V and 4 bases at J, leaving 3 bases unmatched.

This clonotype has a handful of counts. CDR3 bases: TGTGCCAGCAGCTGGACTGAAACCTCCTACGAGCAGTACTTC. This translates into CASSWTETSYEQYF. This sequence joins TRBV6-1 and TRBJ2-7, with D maybe TRBD2 (5 bases). With 6 bases removed from V and 0 bases from J, the gap between germline ends came to 12 bases. This CDR3 is built from 14 residues. Germline V gene data show CDR1 as MNHNS and CDR2 as SASEGT.

The CDR3 DNA sequence: TGTGCCAGCAGTGACGGGGGGGATACGCAGTATTTT. Encoded protein: CASSDGGDTQYF. V and J are TRBV2 and TRBJ2-3, with 7 bases that match TRBD2. J gave up 6 bases and V 3 bases, and 0 bases lay outside the gene matches. CDR3 length equals 12 residues. Germline loops: CDR1 SNHLY, CDR2 FYNNEI. Variable domain in full (rest from reference TRBV2 and TRBJ2-3): EPEVTQTPSHQVTQMGQEVILRCVPISNHLYFYWYRQILGQKVEFLVSFYNNEISEKSEIFDDQFSVERPDGSNFTLKIRSTKLEDSAMYFCASSDGGDTQYFGPGTRLTVL.

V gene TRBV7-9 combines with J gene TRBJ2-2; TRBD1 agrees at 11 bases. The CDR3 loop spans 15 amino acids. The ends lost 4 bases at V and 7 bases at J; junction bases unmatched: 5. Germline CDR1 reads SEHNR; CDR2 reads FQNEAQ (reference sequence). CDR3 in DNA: TGTGCCAGCAGCTCTGGACAGGGGGCTAACGGGGAGCTGTTTTTT. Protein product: CASSSGQGANGELFF.